These T cell receptor beta chains were read from a single sample in a study of blood T cell repertoires in COVID-19. Sequencing was performed with immunoSEQ multiplex PCR; in TCRdb, only in-frame clones are kept and a portion is missing. The sample includes 400,000 or so clones, approximately 91% of them seen just once. The specimen sequenced was PBMCs or T cells enriched from blood (not recorded which). These receptors were taken from a woman aged 40 to 50 with acute COVID-19. Both conserved end residues are part of each CDR3. Each record gives: D gene, V gene, CDR3 protein. A D gene is named only where the DNA matches it firmly.

d_gene: TRBD2; v_gene: TRBV10-2; CDR3aa: CASMGLAGHYEQYF
d_gene: NA; v_gene: TRBV5-1; CDR3aa: CASSRDYNEQFF
d_gene: NA; v_gene: TRBV3-1/TRBV3-2; CDR3aa: CASSRQGPYEQYF
d_gene: NA; v_gene: TRBV5-1; CDR3aa: CASSAGTSTDTQYF
d_gene: TRBD1; v_gene: TRBV3-1/TRBV3-2; CDR3aa: CASTRQGVGGYTF
d_gene: NA; v_gene: TRBV3-1/TRBV3-2; CDR3aa: CASSQGVSGNTIYF
d_gene: TRBD2; v_gene: TRBV10-3; CDR3aa: CAISGGWGGTDTQYF
d_gene: TRBD1; v_gene: TRBV3-1/TRBV3-2; CDR3aa: CASSPPTGEVYEQYF
d_gene: TRBD1; v_gene: TRBV19; CDR3aa: CATTRTGVVGELFF
d_gene: NA; v_gene: TRBV3-1/TRBV3-2; CDR3aa: CASSPGGLEAFF
d_gene: TRBD1; v_gene: TRBV30; CDR3aa: CAWSRTGAFGYGYTF
d_gene: TRBD1; v_gene: TRBV19; CDR3aa: CASKGPGQGTSPLHF
d_gene: NA; v_gene: TRBV19; CDR3aa: CASSIDAGFGNEQYF
d_gene: NA; v_gene: TRBV29-1; CDR3aa: CSVEGGVGNTIYF
d_gene: TRBD2; v_gene: TRBV5-1; CDR3aa: CASSTGLTLPGELFF
d_gene: TRBD1; v_gene: TRBV3-1/TRBV3-2; CDR3aa: CASSQDSTGGYTEAFF
d_gene: NA; v_gene: TRBV5-1; CDR3aa: CASSSTTGYDEGYTF
d_gene: TRBD2; v_gene: TRBV14; CDR3aa: CASSQPGLAFPDTQYF
d_gene: TRBD1; v_gene: TRBV18; CDR3aa: CASSPLDRGEYGYTF
d_gene: NA; v_gene: TRBV2; CDR3aa: CASSQTAYGYTF
d_gene: NA; v_gene: TRBV3-1/TRBV3-2; CDR3aa: CASSQEFGPQHF
d_gene: NA; v_gene: TRBV4-2; CDR3aa: CASSQDLRSEMPQHF
d_gene: NA; v_gene: TRBV2; CDR3aa: CASSETGGVGGYTF
d_gene: TRBD1; v_gene: TRBV2; CDR3aa: CASRDRTGGGKLFF
d_gene: NA; v_gene: TRBV2; CDR3aa: CASSERGSFEKLFF
d_gene: TRBD1; v_gene: TRBV5-1; CDR3aa: CASSKRTGDNTEAFF
d_gene: NA; v_gene: TRBV7-2; CDR3aa: CASSLTRANEQFF
d_gene: TRBD2; v_gene: TRBV6-5; CDR3aa: CASRAAGGPGNEQFF
d_gene: TRBD1; v_gene: TRBV19; CDR3aa: CASSIVRSRDSLNTEAFF
d_gene: NA; v_gene: TRBV7-9; CDR3aa: CASRWQGGNEKLFF
d_gene: TRBD1; v_gene: TRBV2; CDR3aa: CASSTRTGLLEKLFF
d_gene: NA; v_gene: TRBV6-5; CDR3aa: CASSPRGGAYGYTF
d_gene: NA; v_gene: TRBV3-1/TRBV3-2; CDR3aa: CASSQDPRQAGNTIYF
d_gene: NA; v_gene: TRBV3-1/TRBV3-2; CDR3aa: CASSPSPLMKSGSKKWETQYF
d_gene: TRBD1; v_gene: TRBV24-1; CDR3aa: CATATGTGNNYGYTF
d_gene: TRBD1; v_gene: TRBV15; CDR3aa: CATSRGTGVERQPQHF
d_gene: NA; v_gene: TRBV30; CDR3aa: CAWSSGLGTEAFF
d_gene: NA; v_gene: TRBV3-1/TRBV3-2; CDR3aa: CASSQDPGGYTEAFF
d_gene: NA; v_gene: TRBV6-4; CDR3aa: CASSEEMGTYNEQFF
d_gene: NA; v_gene: TRBV6-1; CDR3aa: CASSEAEGGYTF
d_gene: TRBD2; v_gene: TRBV3-1/TRBV3-2; CDR3aa: CASSQGLAVYNEQFF
d_gene: NA; v_gene: TRBV6-5; CDR3aa: CASIFGSEAFF